This T cell receptor (beta chain) comes out of a study of T cell responses to AZD1222 COVID-19 vaccine. Turning to the study itself: Combined were second doses at about 4 or about 12 weeks.

CDR3 length: 14 amino acids. Trimming removed 4 bases at V and 1 base at J, with 7 bases between. Germline assignment: CDR1 SNHLY and CDR2 FYNNEI. The protocol was immunoSEQ multiplex PCR, while the TCRdb copy is restricted to in-frame clones and leaves out a portion. Here the sample spans roughly 92,000 clones, almost 90% being singletons. The receptor comes from an adult in good health. The chain couples TRBV2 to TRBJ2-2; D not certain. The material was peripheral blood, obtained on day 0 of AZD1222 vaccination. This chain's CDR3 is CASSGYKNTGELFF. The CDR3 nucleotides read TGTGCCAGCAGTGGGTACAAGAACACCGGGGAGCTGTTTTTT. The variable domain in full, completed from reference TRBV2 and TRBJ2-2, reads EPEVTQTPSHQVTQMGQEVILRCVPISNHLYFYWYRQILGQKVEFLVSFYNNEISEKSEIFDDQFSVERPDGSNFTLKIRSTKLEDSAMYFCASSGYKNTGELFFGEGSRLTVL.